A selection of T cell receptor beta chains follows, all from one sample in a study of identifying expanded T cells in peripheral blood. Assay used: immunoSEQ multiplex PCR; TCRdb lists only in-frame clones, some missing. The sample carries around 50,000 clones, about nine tenths recorded once. The sequenced sample was blood. Source of these receptors: a person aged 18 to 75 in good health. CDR3s include the opening cysteine and the closing phenylalanine or tryptophan. A D gene is named only where the DNA matches it firmly. Some rows have no size entry. The others give once, few or many, or a class for an expanded clone.

.	TRBV25-1	.	TRBJ1-1	CASSEWGIWAEAFF	TGTGCCAGCAGTGAATGGGGGATTTGGGCTGAAGCTTTCTTT
.	TRBV18	.	TRBJ2-5	CASSNRQTETQYF	TGTGCCAGCTCAAATCGGCAGACAGAGACCCAGTACTTC
.	TRBV5-4	.	TRBJ2-2	CASSLRRGPNTGELFF	TGTGCCAGCAGCTTGAGGCGGGGGCCGAACACCGGGGAGCTGTTTTTT
.	TRBV5-1	TRBD2	TRBJ2-1	CASSLADPGLVQFF	TGCGCCAGCAGCTTGGCCGATCCGGGACTAGTACAGTTCTTC
.	TRBV13	.	TRBJ1-1	CASSRGTEAFF	TGTGCCAGCAGCCGGGGCACTGAAGCTTTCTTT
.	TRBV29-1	.	TRBJ1-2	CSVAQDYGYTF	TGCAGCGTTGCTCAGGACTATGGCTACACCTTC
.	TRBV11-3	TRBD1	TRBJ2-3	CASSSRAGQGSLDTQYF	TGTGCCAGCAGCTCCAGGGCCGGACAGGGTAGCTTGGATACGCAGTATTTT
.	TRBV18	TRBD1	TRBJ2-1	CASSGDRGSNEQFF	TGTGCCAGCTCCGGGGACAGGGGGTCCAATGAGCAGTTCTTC
.	TRBV27	.	TRBJ1-1	CASSGPRGRLLKAFF	TGTGCCAGCAGTGGCCCCCGGGGTCGTCTACTTAAAGCTTTCTTT
.	TRBV28	TRBD1	TRBJ2-3	CASSPPTGTPPDTQYF	TGTGCCAGCAGTCCTCCGACAGGGACACCCCCTGATACGCAGTATTTT
.	TRBV10-2	TRBD2	TRBJ2-1	CASSESSGAYNEQFF	TGCGCCAGCAGTGAGTCTAGCGGGGCATACAATGAGCAGTTCTTC
.	TRBV19	TRBD1	TRBJ1-4	CASSPWEDRDRGEKLFF	TGTGCCAGTAGTCCGTGGGAGGACCGGGACAGGGGTGAAAAACTGTTTTTT
.	TRBV9	.	TRBJ2-4	CASSVTQDKNIQYF	TGTGCCAGCAGCGTCACCCAGGATAAAAACATTCAGTACTTC
.	TRBV30	.	TRBJ1-2	CAWSFGGGYTF	TGTGCCTGGAGTTTCGGGGGCGGCTACACCTTC
.	TRBV5-6	TRBD1	TRBJ1-1	CASLNLGTAALKAFF	TGTGCCAGCCTAAATTTGGGGACAGCGGCTTTGAAAGCTTTCTTT
.	TRBV19	TRBD2	TRBJ2-5	CASSIGFLAGEETQYF	TGTGCCAGTAGTATAGGGTTCCTAGCGGGGGAAGAGACCCAGTACTTC
.	TRBV5-4	.	TRBJ2-3	CASSSGQPRDTQYF	TGTGCCAGCAGCTCAGGACAGCCCCGAGATACGCAGTATTTT
.	TRBV4-3	TRBD1	TRBJ2-7	CASSPRTGSREQYF	TGCGCCAGCAGCCCCCGGACAGGGAGTAGGGAGCAGTACTTC
.	TRBV7-9	TRBD2	TRBJ2-1	CASSLVGTSGRENYNEQFF	TGTGCCAGCAGCTTAGTCGGGACTAGCGGGAGAGAAAACTACAATGAGCAGTTCTTC
.	TRBV2	TRBD1	TRBJ1-5	CASSARGANQPQHF	TGTGCCAGCAGTGCCAGGGGGGCCAATCAGCCCCAGCATTTT
.	TRBV2	TRBD2	TRBJ2-7	CASSYLAATYEQYF	TGTGCCAGCAGCTACCTAGCGGCCACCTACGAGCAGTACTTC
.	TRBV6-6	.	TRBJ1-4	CASSHRVSKGNEKLFF	TGTGCCAGCAGTCACCGGGTCTCTAAGGGGAATGAAAAACTGTTTTTT
.	TRBV19	TRBD1	TRBJ2-5	CASSAGTGWETQYF	TGTGCCAGTAGTGCTGGGACAGGGTGGGAGACCCAGTACTTC
few	TRBV19	TRBD1	TRBJ1-5	CASSIRTGPQPQHF	TGTGCCAGTAGTATTAGGACAGGGCCCCAGCCCCAGCATTTT
.	TRBV4-2	.	TRBJ2-3	CASSQRINTDTQYF	TGTGCCAGCAGCCAGCGGATAAACACAGATACGCAGTATTTT
.	TRBV19	.	TRBJ2-7	CASSIGSSYEQYF	TGTGCCAGTAGTATAGGTTCCTCCTACGAGCAGTACTTC
once	TRBV13	TRBD2	TRBJ2-5	CASSHVGGETQYF	TGTGCCAGCAGCCATGTGGGGGGGGAGACCCAGTACTTC
.	TRBV7-2	.	TRBJ1-6	CASSLASGVTNSPLHF	TGTGCCAGCAGCTTAGCCTCCGGGGTGACTAATTCACCCCTCCACTTT
.	TRBV9	TRBD1	TRBJ1-2	CASSSSPGQGPGGYTF	TGTGCCAGCAGCTCCAGCCCGGGACAGGGGCCGGGTGGCTACACCTTC
.	TRBV18	.	TRBJ1-3	CASSPVMQASSGNTIYF	TGTGCCAGCTCACCGGTTATGCAAGCGAGCTCTGGAAACACCATATATTTT
.	TRBV21-1	.	TRBJ2-3	CASSARLGQGPMEYF	TGTGCCAGCAGCGCCCGCCTGGGACAGGGCCCAATGGAGTATTTT
.	TRBV6-6	TRBD1	TRBJ2-7	CASTPGQAYEQYF	TGTGCCAGCACCCCGGGACAGGCCTACGAGCAGTACTTC
.	TRBV13	TRBD1	TRBJ1-6	CASSPGQAYNSPLHF	TGTGCCAGCAGCCCGGGACAGGCATATAATTCACCCCTCCACTTT
.	TRBV5-6	.	TRBJ2-3	CASSKVAPDTQYF	TGTGCCAGCAGCAAGGTAGCCCCAGATACGCAGTATTTT
.	TRBV6-6	.	TRBJ2-7	CASSYSGDDEQYF	TGTGCCAGCAGTTACTCCGGGGACGACGAGCAGTACTTC
.	TRBV9	.	TRBJ2-2	CASSLDLEGELFF	TGTGCCAGCAGCTTAGACTTGGAGGGGGAGCTGTTTTTT
.	TRBV18	.	TRBJ2-5	CASSLRTGETQYF	TGTGCCAGCTCACTTAGGACTGGAGAGACCCAGTACTTC
.	TRBV28	.	TRBJ1-4	CASSFVPTPSTNEKLFF	TGTGCCAGCAGTTTCGTTCCGACTCCCTCAACTAATGAAAAACTGTTTTTT
.	TRBV5-1	.	TRBJ2-1	CASSFGTHYNEQFF	TGCGCCAGCAGCTTTGGGACACATTACAATGAGCAGTTCTTC